Listed below are T cell receptor beta chains from one sample, sequenced in a study of T cell responses to AZD1222 COVID-19 vaccine. Sequenced by immunoSEQ multiplex PCR; TCRdb stores in-frame clones only, minus some. The sample comprises fewer than 150,000 clones, 85% to 95% of which are singletons, and about 6.7% rests with the top ten. Sequences were derived from peripheral blood, sampled 28 days after the second AZD1222 dose. The receptor source for this set is an adult who received the AZD1222 COVID-19 vaccine. The CDR3 runs from the conserved cysteine through the conserved F or W. D genes are given only for firm matches. Size tells how often a clone was seen (once, few, many) or the class of an expanded clone, and some rows leave it out.

j_call d_call v_call clone_size cdr3_aa cdr3_nt
TRBJ1-2 - TRBV11-3 few CASSLEGRDGNYGYTF TGTGCCAGCAGCTTAGAGGGACGAGACGGTAACTATGGCTACACCTTC
TRBJ2-7 TRBD1 TRBV12-3/TRBV12-4 - CASSFGTGAEQYF TGTGCCAGCAGTTTTGGCACAGGGGCCGAGCAGTACTTC
TRBJ1-6 TRBD1 TRBV19 - CASSTTRSTGGSPLHF TGTGCCAGTAGTACAACCCGGAGTACAGGGGGATCACCCCTCCACTTT
TRBJ1-2 - TRBV28 - CASSQLGLGQNYGYTF TGTGCCAGCAGTCAACTGGGGCTTGGACAGAACTATGGCTACACCTTC
TRBJ2-5 - TRBV27 once CASSHLQETQYF TGTGCCAGCAGTCACCTCCAAGAGACCCAGTACTTC
TRBJ2-7 - TRBV12-3/TRBV12-4 - CASSADLLEQYF TGTGCCAGCAGTGCGGACCTGCTGGAGCAGTACTTC
TRBJ1-6 TRBD1 TRBV10-3 - CAISVGTENSPLHF TGTGCCATCAGTGTAGGGACAGAAAATTCACCCCTCCACTTT
TRBJ2-7 - TRBV5-6 - CASSLGRTYEQYF TGTGCCAGCAGCTTGGGGCGGACGTACGAGCAGTACTTC
TRBJ1-2 - TRBV27 once CASSSLRNYGYTF TGTGCCAGCAGTTCACTCAGGAACTATGGCTACACCTTC
TRBJ1-6 - TRBV20-1 - CSASTPNSPLHF TGCAGTGCTAGTACCCCCAATTCACCCCTCCACTTT
TRBJ1-5 - TRBV4-1 - CASSQEWANQPQHF TGCGCCAGCAGCCAAGAGTGGGCTAATCAGCCCCAGCATTTT
TRBJ1-5 - TRBV27 - CASSLISSGGQPQHF TGTGCCAGCAGTTTAATTTCCTCGGGCGGTCAGCCCCAGCATTTT
TRBJ1-1 - TRBV5-8 once CASSTLRGANTEAFF TGTGCCAGCAGCACCCTCAGGGGTGCAAACACTGAAGCTTTCTTT
TRBJ2-3 TRBD2 TRBV27 - CASSQPGLAIDTQYF TGTGCCAGCAGTCAACCGGGACTAGCAATAGATACGCAGTATTTT
TRBJ1-3 - TRBV7-8 - CASSLSGLRMDTIYF TGTGCCAGCAGCTTATCGGGGCTGAGGATGGACACCATATATTTT